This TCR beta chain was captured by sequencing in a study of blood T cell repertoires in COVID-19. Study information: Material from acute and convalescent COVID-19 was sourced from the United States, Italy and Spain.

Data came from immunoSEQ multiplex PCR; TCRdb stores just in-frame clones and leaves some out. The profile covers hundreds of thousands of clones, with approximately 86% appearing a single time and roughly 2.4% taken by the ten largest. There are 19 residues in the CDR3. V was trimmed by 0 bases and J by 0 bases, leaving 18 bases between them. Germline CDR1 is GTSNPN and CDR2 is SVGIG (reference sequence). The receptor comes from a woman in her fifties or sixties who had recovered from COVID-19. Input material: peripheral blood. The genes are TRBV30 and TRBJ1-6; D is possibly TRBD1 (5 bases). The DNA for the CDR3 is TGTGCCTGGAGTGTATGGGGGGACGTGTTTAGCTCCTATAATTCACCCCTCCACTTT. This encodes CAWSVWGDVFSSYNSPLHF.